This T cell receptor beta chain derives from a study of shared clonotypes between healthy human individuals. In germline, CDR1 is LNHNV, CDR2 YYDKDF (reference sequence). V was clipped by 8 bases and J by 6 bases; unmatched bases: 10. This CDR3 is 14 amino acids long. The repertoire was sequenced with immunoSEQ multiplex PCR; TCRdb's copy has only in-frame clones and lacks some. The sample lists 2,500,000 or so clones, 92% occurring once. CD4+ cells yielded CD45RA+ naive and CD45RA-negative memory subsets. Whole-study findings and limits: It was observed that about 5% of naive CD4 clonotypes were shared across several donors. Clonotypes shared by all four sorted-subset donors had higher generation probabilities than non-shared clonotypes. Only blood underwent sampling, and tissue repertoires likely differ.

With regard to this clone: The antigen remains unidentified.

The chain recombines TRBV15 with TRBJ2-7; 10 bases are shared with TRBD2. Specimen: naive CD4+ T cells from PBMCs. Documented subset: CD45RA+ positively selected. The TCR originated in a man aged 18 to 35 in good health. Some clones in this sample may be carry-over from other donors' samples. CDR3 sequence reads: CATQGASGRIEQYF. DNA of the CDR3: TGTGCCACCCAGGGGGCTAGCGGGAGAATCGAGCAGTACTTC.